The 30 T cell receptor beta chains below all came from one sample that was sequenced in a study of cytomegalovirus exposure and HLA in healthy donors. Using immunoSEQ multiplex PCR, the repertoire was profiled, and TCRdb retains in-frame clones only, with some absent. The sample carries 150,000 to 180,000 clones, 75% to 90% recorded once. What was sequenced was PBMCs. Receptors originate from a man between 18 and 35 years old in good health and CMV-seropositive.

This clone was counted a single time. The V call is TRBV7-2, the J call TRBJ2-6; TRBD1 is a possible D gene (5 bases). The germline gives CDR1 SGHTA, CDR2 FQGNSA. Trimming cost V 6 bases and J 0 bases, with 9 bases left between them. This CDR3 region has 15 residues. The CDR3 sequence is CASRLQVSGANVLTF. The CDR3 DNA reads TGTGCCAGCAGGTTACAGGTCTCTGGGGCCAACGTCCTGACTTTC.

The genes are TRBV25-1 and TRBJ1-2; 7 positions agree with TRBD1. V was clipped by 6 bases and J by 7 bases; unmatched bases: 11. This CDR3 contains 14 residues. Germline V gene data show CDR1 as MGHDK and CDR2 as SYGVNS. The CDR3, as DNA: TGTGCCAGCAGCTTGACAGGGAGGAGGTTTGGCTACACCTTC. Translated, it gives CASSLTGRRFGYTF.

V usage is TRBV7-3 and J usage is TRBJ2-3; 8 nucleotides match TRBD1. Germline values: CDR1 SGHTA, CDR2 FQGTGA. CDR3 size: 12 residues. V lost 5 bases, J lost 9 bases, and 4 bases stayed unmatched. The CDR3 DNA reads TGTGCCAGCAGCCCCCGACAGGGGACGCAGTATTTT. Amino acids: CASSPRQGTQYF.

As DNA, the CDR3 is TGTGCCAGCAGGGACAATTACGAGCAGTACTTC. Amino acid sequence: CASRDNYEQYF. This sequence joins TRBV25-1 and TRBJ2-7; maybe TRBD1 (5 bases). Germline V gene data show CDR1 as MGHDK and CDR2 as SYGVNS. The ends were cut back, 6 bases at V and 4 bases at J, with 7 bases in the middle. The CDR3 is made up of 11 amino acids.

DNA for the CDR3: TGTGCCACCAGCAGAGATGCTAGCGGGAGAAGCACAGATACGCAGTATTTT. Translated: CATSRDASGRSTDTQYF. J is TRBJ2-3 and V is TRBV15; 10 bases are shared with TRBD2. The CDR3 extends over 17 amino acids. Trimming cost V 0 bases and J 0 bases; bases outside gene matches: 3. Germline V lookup: CDR1 LNHNV, CDR2 YYDKDF (reference sequence).

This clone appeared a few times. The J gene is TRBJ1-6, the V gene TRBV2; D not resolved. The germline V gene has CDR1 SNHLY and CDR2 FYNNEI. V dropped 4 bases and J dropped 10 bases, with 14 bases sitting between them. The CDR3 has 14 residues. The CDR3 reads CASSVTRERSPLHF. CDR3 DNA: TGTGCCAGCAGTGTGACACGGGAAAGGTCACCCCTCCACTTT.

DNA of the CDR3: TGCGCCAGCAGCGACTACAGTGGGGCTAATGAAAAACTGTTTTTT. This sequence encodes CASSDYSGANEKLFF. The chain employs TRBV4-3 and TRBJ1-4; D ambiguous. The CDR3 totals 15 residues. Per the germline V gene, CDR1 is LGHNA and CDR2 is YSLEER. The V end lost 5 bases, the J end lost 3 bases, and 13 bases lay between the germline ends.

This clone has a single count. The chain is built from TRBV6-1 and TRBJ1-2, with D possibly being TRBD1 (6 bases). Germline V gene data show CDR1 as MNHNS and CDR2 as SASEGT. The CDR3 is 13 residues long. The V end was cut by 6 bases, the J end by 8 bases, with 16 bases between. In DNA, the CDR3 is TGTGCCAGCAGGGGGGCGTTCAGGGGAGGCTACACCTTC. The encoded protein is CASRGAFRGGYTF.

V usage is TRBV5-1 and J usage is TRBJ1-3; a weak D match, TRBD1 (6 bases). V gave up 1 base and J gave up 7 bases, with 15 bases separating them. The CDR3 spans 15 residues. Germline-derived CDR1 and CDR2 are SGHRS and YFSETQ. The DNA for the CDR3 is TGCGCCAGCAGCTTGTGGCCAGGACAGATGAACACCATATATTTT. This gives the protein CASSLWPGQMNTIYF.

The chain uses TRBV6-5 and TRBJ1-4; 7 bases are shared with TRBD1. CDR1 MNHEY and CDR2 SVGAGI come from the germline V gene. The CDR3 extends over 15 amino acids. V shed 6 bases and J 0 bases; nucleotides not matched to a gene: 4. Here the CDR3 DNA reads TGTGCCAGCAGGAGGACAGGCCCAACTAATGAAAAACTGTTTTTT. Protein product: CASRRTGPTNEKLFF.

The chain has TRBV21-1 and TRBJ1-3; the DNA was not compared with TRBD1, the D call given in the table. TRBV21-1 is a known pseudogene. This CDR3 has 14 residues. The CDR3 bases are TGTGCCAGCAGCCGACAGAGCTCTGGAAACACCATATATTTT. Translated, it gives CASSRQSSGNTIYF.

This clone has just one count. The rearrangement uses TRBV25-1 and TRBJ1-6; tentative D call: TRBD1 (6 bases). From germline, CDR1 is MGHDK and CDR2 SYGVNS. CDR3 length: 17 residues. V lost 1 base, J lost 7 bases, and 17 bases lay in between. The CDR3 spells CASSESMQTGNNSPLHF. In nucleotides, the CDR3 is TGTGCCAGCAGTGAATCCATGCAAACAGGGAACAATTCACCCCTCCACTTT.

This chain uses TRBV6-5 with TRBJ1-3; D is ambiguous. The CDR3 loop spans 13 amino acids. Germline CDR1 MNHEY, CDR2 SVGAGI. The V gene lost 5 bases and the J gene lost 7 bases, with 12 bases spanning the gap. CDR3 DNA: TGTGCCAGCAGTATTTCCTTCGGGAACACCATATATTTT. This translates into CASSISFGNTIYF.

The CDR3 bases are TGTGCCAGCAGTTCACTAGGTCTGGGAGACGGGGAGCAGTACTTC. Amino acid sequence: CASSSLGLGDGEQYF. The chain carries TRBV27 and TRBJ2-7; possible D gene TRBD2, 5 bases. Germline CDR1 is MNHEY and CDR2 is SMNVEV (reference sequence). Trimming removed 4 bases at V and 7 bases at J, with 20 bases between. CDR3 size: 15 residues.

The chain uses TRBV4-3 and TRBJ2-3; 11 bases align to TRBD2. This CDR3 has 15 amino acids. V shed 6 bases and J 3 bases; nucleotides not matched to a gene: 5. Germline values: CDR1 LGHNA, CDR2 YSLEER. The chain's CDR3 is CASRLTSGRTDTQYF. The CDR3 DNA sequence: TGCGCCAGCAGGCTTACTAGCGGGAGAACAGATACGCAGTATTTT.

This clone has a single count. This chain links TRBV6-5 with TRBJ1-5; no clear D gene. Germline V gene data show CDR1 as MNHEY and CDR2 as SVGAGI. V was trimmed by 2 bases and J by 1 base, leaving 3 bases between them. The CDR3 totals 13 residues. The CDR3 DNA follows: TGTGCCAGCAGTTACACAAGCAATCAGCCCCAGCATTTT. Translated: CASSYTSNQPQHF.

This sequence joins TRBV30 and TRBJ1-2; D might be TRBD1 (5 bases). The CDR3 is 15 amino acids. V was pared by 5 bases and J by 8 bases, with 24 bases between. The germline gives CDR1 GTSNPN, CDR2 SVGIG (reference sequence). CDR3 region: CAWLLGGSGRWGYTF. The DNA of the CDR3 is TGTGCCTGGCTCCTCGGGGGATCCGGACGGTGGGGCTACACCTTC.

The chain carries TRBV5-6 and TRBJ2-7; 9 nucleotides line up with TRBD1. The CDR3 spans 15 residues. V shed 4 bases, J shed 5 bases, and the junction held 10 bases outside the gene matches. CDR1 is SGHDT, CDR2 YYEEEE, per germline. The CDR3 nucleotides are TGTGCCAGCAGCACTCGACAGGGGGTAATCCACGAGCAGTACTTC. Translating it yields CASSTRQGVIHEQYF.

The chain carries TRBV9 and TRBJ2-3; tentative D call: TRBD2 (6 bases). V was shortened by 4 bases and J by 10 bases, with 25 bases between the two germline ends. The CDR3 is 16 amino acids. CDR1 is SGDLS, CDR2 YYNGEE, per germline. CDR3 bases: TGTGCCAGCAGCCCGCACGGGACTGCGGGTAGCAGTTCGCAGTATTTT. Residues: CASSPHGTAGSSSQYF.

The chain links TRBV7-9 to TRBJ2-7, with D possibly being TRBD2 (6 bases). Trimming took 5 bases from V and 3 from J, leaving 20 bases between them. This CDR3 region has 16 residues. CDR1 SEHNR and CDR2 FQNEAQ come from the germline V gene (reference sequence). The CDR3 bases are TGTGCCAGCAGCCCACCCGGGGAGTGGAGGGTCTACGAGCAGTACTTC. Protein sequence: CASSPPGEWRVYEQYF.

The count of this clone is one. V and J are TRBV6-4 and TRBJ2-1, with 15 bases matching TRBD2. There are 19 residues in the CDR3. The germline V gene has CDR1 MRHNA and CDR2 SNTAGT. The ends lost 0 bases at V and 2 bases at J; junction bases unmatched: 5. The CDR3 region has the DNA TGTGCCAGCAGTGACTCGGGACTAGCGGGAGGTATCCCCTACAATGAGCAGTTCTTC. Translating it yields CASSDSGLAGGIPYNEQFF.

The CDR3 loop reads CASSLRPRTGGEQYF. CDR3 bases: TGTGCCAGCAGCTTAAGACCGAGGACAGGGGGCGAGCAGTACTTC. The chain has TRBV7-2 and TRBJ2-7; 10 nucleotides match TRBD1. The CDR3 runs 15 residues. V lost 2 bases, J lost 6 bases, and 7 bases stayed unmatched. Per the germline V gene, CDR1 is SGHTA and CDR2 is FQGNSA. Combining the CDR3 with reference TRBV7-2 and TRBJ2-7 gives the whole variable domain GAGVSQSPSNKVTEKGKDVELRCDPISGHTALYWYRQSLGQGLEFLIYFQGNSAPDKSGLPSDRFSAERTGGSVSTLTIQRTQQEDSAVYLCASSLRPRTGGEQYFGPGTRLTVT.

The CDR3 here is CASSRYAGQETQYF. The CDR3 DNA is TGTGCCAGTAGTAGGTATGCGGGCCAAGAGACCCAGTACTTC. The V gene is TRBV19, the J gene TRBJ2-5; possible D gene TRBD2, 5 bases. Germline CDR1 LNHDA, CDR2 SQIVND (reference sequence). The CDR3 is 14 residues long. Trimming stripped 4 bases from V and 1 base from J, with 10 bases between. The full variable domain, with the rest looked up from reference TRBV19 and TRBJ2-5, is DGGITQSPKYLFRKEGQNVTLSCEQNLNHDAMYWYRQDPGQGLRLIYYSQIVNDFQKGDIAEGYSVSREKKESFPLTVTSAQKNPTAFYLCASSRYAGQETQYFGPGTRLLVL.

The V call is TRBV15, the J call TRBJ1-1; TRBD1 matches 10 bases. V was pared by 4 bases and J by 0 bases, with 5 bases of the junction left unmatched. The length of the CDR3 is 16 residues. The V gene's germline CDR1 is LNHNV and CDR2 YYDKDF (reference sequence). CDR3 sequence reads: CATSTQTGGLNTEAFF. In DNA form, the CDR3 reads TGTGCCACCAGCACCCAGACAGGGGGCTTGAACACTGAAGCTTTCTTT.

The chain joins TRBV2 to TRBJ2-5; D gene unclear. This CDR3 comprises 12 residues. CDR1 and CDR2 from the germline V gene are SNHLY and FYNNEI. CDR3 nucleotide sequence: TGTGCAAGCGCACCGGGCCAAGAGACCCAGTACTTC. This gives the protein CASAPGQETQYF.

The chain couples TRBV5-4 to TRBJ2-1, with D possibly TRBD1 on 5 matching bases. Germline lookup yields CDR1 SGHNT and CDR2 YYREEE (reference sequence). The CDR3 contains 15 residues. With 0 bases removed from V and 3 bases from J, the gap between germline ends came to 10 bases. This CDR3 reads CASSLGRVNYNEQFF. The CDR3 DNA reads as TGTGCCAGCAGCTTGGGCAGGGTGAACTACAATGAGCAGTTCTTC.

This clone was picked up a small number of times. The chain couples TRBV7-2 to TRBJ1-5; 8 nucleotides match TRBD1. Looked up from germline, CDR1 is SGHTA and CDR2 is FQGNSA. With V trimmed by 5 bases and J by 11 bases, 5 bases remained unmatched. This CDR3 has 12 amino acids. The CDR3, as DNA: TGTGCCAGCAGCCACCCGGGACAGGCCCAGCATTTT. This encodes CASSHPGQAQHF.

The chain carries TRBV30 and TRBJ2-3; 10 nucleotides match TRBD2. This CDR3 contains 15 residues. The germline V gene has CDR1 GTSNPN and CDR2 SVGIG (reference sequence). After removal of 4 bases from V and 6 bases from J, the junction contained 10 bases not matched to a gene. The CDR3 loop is CAWTLGLAGVDTQYF. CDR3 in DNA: TGTGCCTGGACATTAGGGCTAGCGGGAGTCGATACGCAGTATTTT.

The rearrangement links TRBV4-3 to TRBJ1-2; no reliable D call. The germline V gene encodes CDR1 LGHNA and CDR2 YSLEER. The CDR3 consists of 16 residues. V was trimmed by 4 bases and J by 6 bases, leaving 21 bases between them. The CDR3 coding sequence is TGCGCCAGCAGCCCGTCTGGCCCTCAGACCCAGGATGGCTACACCTTC. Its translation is CASSPSGPQTQDGYTF.

The CDR3 region is CASMRLGEGGRETQYF. CDR3 DNA: TGCGCCAGCATGCGTTTAGGGGAAGGGGGTCGAGAGACCCAGTACTTC. The chain recombines TRBV5-1 with TRBJ2-5; TRBD1 might be the D (6 bases). The CDR3 contains 16 residues. Between the trimmed V and J ends, which lost 6 bases and 4 bases, there was a span of 22 bases. Germline assignment: CDR1 SGHRS and CDR2 YFSETQ. Variable domain in full (rest from reference TRBV5-1 and TRBJ2-5): KAGVTQTPRYLIKTRGQQVTLSCSPISGHRSVSWYQQTPGQGLQFLFEYFSETQRNKGNFPGRFSGRQFSNSRSEMNVSTLELGDSALYLCASMRLGEGGRETQYFGPGTRLLVL.